The present T cell receptor beta chain was sequenced within a study of T-cell memory formation after mild COVID-19. Study results and limitations: Some clones that responded were present in memory (sampled pre-infection), which suggests cross-reactive memory joined. Mainly CM and EM harbored the contracting CD4+ clones; mainly EMRA harbored the CD8+ ones. Contracting clones, day 15 to 85, had balanced CD4/CD8, and later expanders favored CD4+.

One entry per CDR3 protein results from TCRdb running MiXCR on the 5' RACE reads. The table has 180,000 or so distinct CDR3 sequences, roughly 11% seen once. About this clonotype itself: As yet, its antigen is unknown.

There are 19 residues in the CDR3. V shed 4 bases and J shed 0 bases, with 19 bases lying between them. CDR1 is SGHVS and CDR2 is FQNEAQ in the germline V gene. The source material was PBMCs or a T cell subset sorted from them (not recorded which). The TCR originated in a man between 18 and 29 years old who had mild COVID-19 (a few samples of this study predate the infection). Cell type and time point are not known. The gene calls are TRBV7-8 and TRBJ1-6; D is possibly TRBD1 (5 bases). The CDR3 DNA sequence: TGTGCCAGCAGCTCCCTCCCTGGGGGGAAGAGCTCCTATAATTCACCCCTCCACTTT. It yields the protein CASSSLPGGKSSYNSPLHF.